Listed below are T cell receptor beta chains from one sample, sequenced in a study of blood T cell repertoires in COVID-19. Only in-frame clones appear in the TCRdb table, and some are missing; sequencing was by immunoSEQ multiplex PCR. The sample holds 140,000 to 150,000 clones, approximately 80% seen once. Sequencing was performed on peripheral blood. All receptors derive from an older man who had recovered from COVID-19. The CDR3 runs from the conserved cysteine through the conserved F or W. Each record gives: J gene, V gene, D gene, clone size, CDR3 DNA, CDR3 protein. D genes are given only for firm matches. The size entry is marked missing in some rows and otherwise reads once, few, many or a size class.

J gene: TRBJ2-6
V gene: TRBV18
D gene: .
clone size: .
CDR3 DNA: TGTGCCAGCTCACGGGTCGCCCCAGGAAAAATATCTGGGGCCAACGTCCTGACTTTC
CDR3 protein: CASSRVAPGKISGANVLTF

J gene: TRBJ2-7
V gene: TRBV19
D gene: TRBD2
clone size: .
CDR3 DNA: TGTGCCAGCTCCAGGCGGGAGGTCGCTTACGAGCAGTACTTC
CDR3 protein: CASSRREVAYEQYF

J gene: TRBJ2-2
V gene: TRBV18
D gene: .
clone size: .
CDR3 DNA: TGTGCCAGCTCACCTTATTCGGGAGCGGCCGGGGAGCTGTTTTTT
CDR3 protein: CASSPYSGAAGELFF

J gene: TRBJ2-7
V gene: TRBV30
D gene: .
clone size: .
CDR3 DNA: TGTGCCTGGAGTGTGGAGGCCTACGAGCAGTACTTC
CDR3 protein: CAWSVEAYEQYF

J gene: TRBJ2-7
V gene: TRBV30
D gene: TRBD2
clone size: .
CDR3 DNA: TGTGCCTGGACCCCACTAGCGGGAGTCTCCTACGAGCAGTACTTC
CDR3 protein: CAWTPLAGVSYEQYF

J gene: TRBJ1-5
V gene: TRBV2
D gene: .
clone size: few
CDR3 DNA: TGTGCCAGCAGTCCGATTCGGGTTAATAGCAATCAGCCCCAGCATTTT
CDR3 protein: CASSPIRVNSNQPQHF

J gene: TRBJ2-7
V gene: TRBV15
D gene: TRBD1
clone size: few
CDR3 DNA: TGTGCCACCAGCTCCCGGGACAGCGAGCAGTACTTC
CDR3 protein: CATSSRDSEQYF

J gene: TRBJ1-2
V gene: TRBV20-1
D gene: .
clone size: .
CDR3 DNA: TGCAGTGCTAGTAGAGGGATTTCGAGTCTGAGGGATGGCTACACCTTC
CDR3 protein: CSASRGISSLRDGYTF

J gene: TRBJ2-7
V gene: TRBV5-1
D gene: TRBD1
clone size: .
CDR3 DNA: TGCGCCAGCAGCTTGGAGACGACAGGGCCTCAAGGCTACGAGCAGTACTTC
CDR3 protein: CASSLETTGPQGYEQYF

J gene: TRBJ1-2
V gene: TRBV6-5
D gene: TRBD1
clone size: .
CDR3 DNA: TGTGCCAGCAGATCCGGACAGGGGATATACTATGGCTACACCTTC
CDR3 protein: CASRSGQGIYYGYTF

J gene: TRBJ1-5
V gene: TRBV5-8
D gene: .
clone size: .
CDR3 DNA: TGTGCCAGCAGTTATCAGGGTAGCAATCAGCCCCAGCATTTT
CDR3 protein: CASSYQGSNQPQHF

J gene: TRBJ1-2
V gene: TRBV11-3
D gene: .
clone size: .
CDR3 DNA: TGTGCCAGCAGCAGCAGGGGCGGCTATGGCTACACCTTC
CDR3 protein: CASSSRGGYGYTF

J gene: TRBJ1-2
V gene: TRBV25-1
D gene: .
clone size: .
CDR3 DNA: TGTGCCAGCAGTAGGGGTCGGGGCTACACCTTC
CDR3 protein: CASSRGRGYTF

J gene: TRBJ1-6
V gene: TRBV3-1/TRBV3-2
D gene: .
clone size: few
CDR3 DNA: TGTGCCAGCAGCCTGAGCTCCTATAATTCACCCCTCCACTTT
CDR3 protein: CASSLSSYNSPLHF

J gene: TRBJ2-1
V gene: TRBV5-1
D gene: .
clone size: .
CDR3 DNA: TGCGCCAGCAGCTCGGACATTTACAATGAGCAGTTCTTC
CDR3 protein: CASSSDIYNEQFF

J gene: TRBJ2-2
V gene: TRBV7-8
D gene: TRBD2
clone size: .
CDR3 DNA: TGTGCCAGCAGCTTAGTGGTTAGGCGGGAGGGGCACACCGGGGAGCTGTTTTTT
CDR3 protein: CASSLVVRREGHTGELFF

J gene: TRBJ2-7
V gene: TRBV18
D gene: .
clone size: .
CDR3 DNA: TGTGCCAGCTCACGGGACTCCTTTTTGGACGAGCAGTACTTC
CDR3 protein: CASSRDSFLDEQYF

J gene: TRBJ2-5
V gene: TRBV15
D gene: .
clone size: .
CDR3 DNA: TGTGCCACCAGCAGAGTCCCACACATTGAGGGAGAGACCCAGTACTTC
CDR3 protein: CATSRVPHIEGETQYF

J gene: TRBJ2-1
V gene: TRBV24-1
D gene: TRBD1
clone size: .
CDR3 DNA: TGTGCCACCAGTAAATCCACCGGGAGCGCCAGGGGGCTTAATGAGCAGTTCTTC
CDR3 protein: CATSKSTGSARGLNEQFF

J gene: TRBJ2-1
V gene: TRBV2
D gene: TRBD2
clone size: few
CDR3 DNA: TGTGCCGGGAAAGCGGGAGTTGCCTACAATGAGCAGTTCTTC
CDR3 protein: CAGKAGVAYNEQFF

J gene: TRBJ1-2
V gene: TRBV2
D gene: .
clone size: .
CDR3 DNA: TGTGCCAGCAGTGAAGGGTCGGCAGGGGTCTTC
CDR3 protein: CASSEGSAGVF

J gene: TRBJ2-2
V gene: TRBV11-2
D gene: TRBD2
clone size: .
CDR3 DNA: TGTGCCAGCAGCTTAGCAGGACTAGCGGGAGGAGTGGGCGGGGAGCTGTTTTTT
CDR3 protein: CASSLAGLAGGVGGELFF

J gene: TRBJ2-7
V gene: TRBV29-1
D gene: .
clone size: .
CDR3 DNA: TGCAGCGTAACTGGGGAGGCAGGGGGTTACGAGCAGTACTTC
CDR3 protein: CSVTGEAGGYEQYF

J gene: TRBJ2-7
V gene: TRBV12-3/TRBV12-4
D gene: .
clone size: .
CDR3 DNA: TGTGCCAGCAGTCCCGTCGGGGTCGACGAGCAGTACTTC
CDR3 protein: CASSPVGVDEQYF

J gene: TRBJ1-1
V gene: TRBV30
D gene: TRBD1
clone size: .
CDR3 DNA: TGTGCCTGCATAGGACAGGGGGCGCCGGCTTTCTTT
CDR3 protein: CACIGQGAPAFF

J gene: TRBJ1-3
V gene: TRBV6-6
D gene: TRBD1
clone size: .
CDR3 DNA: TGTGCCAGCAGTCCCATTAGCACAGGGGTCTCTGGAAACACCATATATTTT
CDR3 protein: CASSPISTGVSGNTIYF

J gene: TRBJ1-5
V gene: TRBV6-1
D gene: .
clone size: many
CDR3 DNA: TGTGCCAGCAGTGAAGAGCGGAAGAATCAGCCCCAGCATTTT
CDR3 protein: CASSEERKNQPQHF

J gene: TRBJ2-7
V gene: TRBV20-1
D gene: .
clone size: .
CDR3 DNA: TGCAGTGCTAGTAGCAGACAGGACTACGAGCAGTACTTC
CDR3 protein: CSASSRQDYEQYF

J gene: TRBJ1-1
V gene: TRBV19
D gene: .
clone size: .
CDR3 DNA: TGTGCCAGTAGTACAACCTCCTACAGGGTTGTCACTGAAGCTTTCTTT
CDR3 protein: CASSTTSYRVVTEAFF

J gene: TRBJ2-2
V gene: TRBV7-8
D gene: TRBD2
clone size: .
CDR3 DNA: TGTGCCAGCAGCTTAGATGGTAGCGGGAGGGCAAACACCGGGGAGCTGTTTTTT
CDR3 protein: CASSLDGSGRANTGELFF

J gene: TRBJ2-7
V gene: TRBV11-3
D gene: .
clone size: few
CDR3 DNA: TGTGCCAGCAGCTTAGACAGGGGATACGAGCAGTACTTC
CDR3 protein: CASSLDRGYEQYF

J gene: TRBJ2-5
V gene: TRBV12-3/TRBV12-4
D gene: .
clone size: .
CDR3 DNA: TGTGCCAGCAACGGGACACCCCAAGAGACCCAGTACTTC
CDR3 protein: CASNGTPQETQYF

J gene: TRBJ2-1
V gene: TRBV30
D gene: TRBD2
clone size: .
CDR3 DNA: TGTGCCTGGAGTACCGCTAGCGGGAGGCAGGTGGGGCAGTTCTTC
CDR3 protein: CAWSTASGRQVGQFF

J gene: TRBJ1-1
V gene: TRBV30
D gene: .
clone size: .
CDR3 DNA: TGTGCCTGGCGGTGGGGGCCGACTGAAGCTTTCTTT
CDR3 protein: CAWRWGPTEAFF

J gene: TRBJ1-4
V gene: TRBV5-1
D gene: TRBD1
clone size: .
CDR3 DNA: TGCGCCAGCAGCTCACTCCCGGGACAGGGCGATGAAAAACTGTTTTTT
CDR3 protein: CASSSLPGQGDEKLFF

J gene: TRBJ1-5
V gene: TRBV29-1
D gene: TRBD1
clone size: .
CDR3 DNA: TGCAGCGTCTCACAGGGGGTAAGCAATCAGCCCCAGCATTTT
CDR3 protein: CSVSQGVSNQPQHF

J gene: TRBJ1-4
V gene: TRBV4-1
D gene: .
clone size: .
CDR3 DNA: TGCGCCAGCCAGCTAGGTGGGGGGACGAGGGAAAAACTGTTTTTT
CDR3 protein: CASQLGGGTREKLFF

J gene: TRBJ2-2
V gene: TRBV6-1
D gene: .
clone size: .
CDR3 DNA: TGTGCCAGCAGTGATTCCCCGTTCACAGGTCCGGGCGGGGAGCTGTTTTTT
CDR3 protein: CASSDSPFTGPGGELFF

J gene: TRBJ1-3
V gene: TRBV6-2/TRBV6-3
D gene: .
clone size: .
CDR3 DNA: TGTGCCAGCATCCCGACAGCCTCTGGAAACACCATATATTTT
CDR3 protein: CASIPTASGNTIYF

J gene: TRBJ1-5
V gene: TRBV19
D gene: .
clone size: .
CDR3 DNA: TGTGCCAGTAGTGAGAGGAATCAGCCCCAGCATTTT
CDR3 protein: CASSERNQPQHF